The clone carrying this TCR beta chain was seen at least ten times. Its antigen is not known. This specimen comes from a study of early T cells in non-severe SARS-CoV-2 infection. Study overall: Chains were unpaired, as sequencing was done on bulk RNA from unsorted whole blood.

Unique molecular identifiers (one per individual cDNA molecule) were attached. MiXCR, applied by TCRdb to the 5' RACE reads, yields one record per CDR3 protein. The sample has tens of thousands of distinct CDR3 sequences, around 6.5% seen once. Germline V gene sequence: CDR1 SGHTA, CDR2 FQGTGA. The V segment lost 0 bases and the J segment 5 bases; nucleotides outside the gene matches: 11. The CDR3 has 17 amino acids. General study points: A preference for anti-spike CD8 responses marked VDJdb matching, which missed private and CD4 specificities.

The starting material was whole blood, obtained at baseline. V gene TRBV7-3 combines with J gene TRBJ2-5, with 8 bases that match TRBD1. The receptor's source is an adult who was a healthcare worker with PCR-confirmed SARS-CoV-2 infection or an uninfected control (not recorded which). CDR3 sequence reads: CASSLTGVRQGRETQYF. For the CDR3, the DNA is TGTGCCAGCAGCTTAACGGGAGTTAGACAGGGGAGGGAGACCCAGTACTTC.